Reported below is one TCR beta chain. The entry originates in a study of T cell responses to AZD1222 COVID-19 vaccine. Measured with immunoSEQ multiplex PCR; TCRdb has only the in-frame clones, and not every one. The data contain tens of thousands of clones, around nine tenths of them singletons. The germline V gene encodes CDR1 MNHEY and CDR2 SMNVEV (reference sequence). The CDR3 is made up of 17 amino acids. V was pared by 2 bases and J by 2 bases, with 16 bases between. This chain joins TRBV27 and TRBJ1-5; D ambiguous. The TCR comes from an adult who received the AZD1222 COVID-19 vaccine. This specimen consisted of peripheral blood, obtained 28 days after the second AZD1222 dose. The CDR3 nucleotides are TGTGCCAGCAGTTTAATCTTTGTTGGTAAGGGCAATCAGCCCCAGCATTTT. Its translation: CASSLIFVGKGNQPQHF.